The sequence of this T cell receptor beta chain was determined in a study of type 1 regulatory T cells. Looking at the study overall: T-allo10 is a Tr1-enriched, alloantigen-specific CD4 T cell product made in vitro.

MiXCR, applied by TCRdb to the reads, yields one record per CDR3 protein. The top ten hold over 12% of the sample, which has tens of thousands of distinct CDR3 sequences, roughly 72% seen once. In the case of this clonotype: Its antigen is unidentified.

J was trimmed by 3 bases and V by 3 bases; bases with no gene match: 6. Germline CDR1 and CDR2: DFQATT and SNEGSKA (reference sequence). This CDR3 has 14 residues. This sequence originates from a human donor in good health. V and J are TRBV20-1 and TRBJ2-7, with 9 positions matching TRBD1. Sequencing used cultured T cells, either the whole culture or a sorted T cell fraction (not recorded which). Subset specified: Tr1-enriched cell product generated in vitro against host alloantigens. The CDR3 sequence is CSARRTGDIYEQYF. The CDR3 DNA reads TGCAGTGCTAGGAGGACAGGGGACATCTACGAGCAGTACTTC.